These T cell receptor beta chains were read from a single sample in a study of blood T cell repertoires in COVID-19. This table comes from immunoSEQ multiplex PCR, and its TCRdb copy is limited to in-frame clones, with some not included. Of roughly 250,000 clones in the sample, over 75% were seen once. Sequencing used PBMCs or T cells enriched from blood (not recorded which). The receptors originated from a woman between 18 and 29 years old who had recovered from COVID-19. Both conserved end residues are part of each CDR3. The D gene is left open where the match is weak. Not all rows give a size; the values are once, few, many and, for expanded clones, a class.

d_gene,v_gene,abundance,j_gene,CDR3aa,CDR3nt
TRBD2,TRBV7-8,.,TRBJ2-3,CASSILAGFTDTQYF,TGTGCCAGCAGCATACTAGCGGGGTTCACAGATACGCAGTATTTT
.,TRBV10-2,.,TRBJ1-5,CASGTGGSQPQHF,TGCGCCAGTGGGACGGGGGGCAGTCAGCCCCAGCATTTT
.,TRBV29-1,.,TRBJ1-1,CSVPTGMNTEAFF,TGCAGCGTCCCGACAGGTATGAACACTGAAGCTTTCTTT
.,TRBV5-1,.,TRBJ1-4,CASSLSTGTNEKLFF,TGCGCCAGCAGTCTCTCGACGGGTACTAATGAAAAACTGTTTTTT
.,TRBV4-1,.,TRBJ1-1,CASSQDLGGAGAFF,TGCGCCAGCAGCCAAGATTTAGGGGGGGCCGGGGCTTTCTTT
.,TRBV7-9,.,TRBJ1-3,CASSLVAGEVFSGNTIYF,TGTGCCAGCAGCTTAGTGGCAGGGGAAGTTTTCTCTGGAAACACCATATATTTT
TRBD2,TRBV7-6,.,TRBJ2-5,CASSLIGPRPSGALKETQYF,TGTGCCAGCAGCTTAATAGGCCCCCGACCTAGCGGGGCCCTAAAAGAGACCCAGTACTTC
TRBD1,TRBV19,few,TRBJ1-1,CASSIAGGGYTEAFF,TGTGCCAGTAGTATAGCAGGGGGCGGATACACTGAAGCTTTCTTT
.,TRBV6-2/TRBV6-3,.,TRBJ1-1,CASSQTGNTEAFF,TGTGCCAGCAGTCAGACAGGGAACACTGAAGCTTTCTTT
TRBD1,TRBV5-1,.,TRBJ1-1,CASSSGQINTEAFF,TGCGCCAGCAGCTCGGGACAGATCAACACTGAAGCTTTCTTT
.,TRBV24-1,few,TRBJ1-2,CATSDTQTGTMVGYTF,TGTGCCACCAGTGACACCCAAACAGGGACGATGGTTGGCTACACCTTC
TRBD1,TRBV6-2/TRBV6-3,.,TRBJ1-2,CASSRITGDYGYTF,TGTGCCAGCAGTCGGATAACAGGGGACTATGGCTACACCTTC
.,TRBV28,few,TRBJ1-2,CASSSGSGGQYGYTF,TGTGCCAGCAGTTCGGGGAGTGGGGGCCAATATGGCTACACCTTC
.,TRBV25-1,.,TRBJ1-2,CASSEEAGSYNYGYTF,TGTGCCAGCAGTGAAGAGGCAGGGTCATATAACTATGGCTACACCTTC
.,TRBV6-1,.,TRBJ1-5,CASSEARPRGNQPQHF,TGTGCCAGCAGTGAAGCGAGGCCAAGAGGGAACCAGCCCCAGCATTTT
.,TRBV7-9,.,TRBJ1-2,CASSLVGGQNGYTF,TGTGCCAGCAGCTTAGTAGGTGGGCAGAATGGCTACACCTTC
.,TRBV12-3/TRBV12-4,once,TRBJ1-1,CASTLTGEAFF,TGTGCCAGCACCTTAACAGGGGAAGCTTTCTTT
.,TRBV19,.,TRBJ2-1,CASSIDSPGGVYNEQFF,TGTGCCAGTAGTATAGATTCTCCGGGGGGCGTCTACAATGAGCAGTTCTTC
TRBD1,TRBV7-9,.,TRBJ2-7,CASTEGTGPYEQYF,TGTGCCAGCACAGAAGGGACAGGCCCATACGAGCAGTACTTC
TRBD1,TRBV4-1,.,TRBJ2-7,CASSQAGPGTVNYEQYF,TGCGCCAGCAGCCAAGCTGGTCCCGGGACAGTTAACTACGAGCAGTACTTC
.,TRBV28,.,TRBJ2-6,CASRRSGIGANVLTF,TGTGCCAGCCGAAGATCCGGGATAGGGGCCAACGTCCTGACTTTC
.,TRBV25-1,.,TRBJ1-2,CASSLSGDYGYTF,TGTGCCAGCAGTCTCTCCGGGGACTATGGCTACACCTTC
TRBD1,TRBV2,.,TRBJ1-2,CASSDFGQGSGYTF,TGTGCCAGCAGTGATTTCGGACAGGGCTCTGGCTACACCTTC
.,TRBV12-5,.,TRBJ1-1,CASAVTNTEAFF,TGTGCTAGTGCCGTAACTAACACTGAAGCTTTCTTT
.,TRBV15,.,TRBJ2-6,CATSRVSRVGNVLTF,TGTGCCACCAGCAGAGTATCCAGGGTTGGCAACGTCCTGACTTTC
TRBD1,TRBV9,.,TRBJ1-1,CASSVSPGGTEAFF,TGTGCCAGCAGCGTTTCCCCAGGGGGCACTGAAGCTTTCTTT
TRBD2,TRBV6-6,few,TRBJ2-5,CASSHILEAGGAYQETQYF,TGTGCCAGCAGTCACATCTTAGAAGCGGGGGGGGCATATCAAGAGACCCAGTACTTC
TRBD2,TRBV6-2/TRBV6-3,.,TRBJ2-3,CASSKGTSGGDTQYF,TGTGCCAGCAGCAAGGGGACTAGCGGGGGGGATACGCAGTATTTT
.,TRBV5-5,once,TRBJ2-1,CASMRGYNEQFF,TGTGCCAGCATGCGAGGTTACAATGAGCAGTTCTTC
TRBD1,TRBV19,.,TRBJ1-5,CASSRSGQVSNQPQHF,TGTGCCAGTAGTAGGTCGGGACAGGTTTCCAATCAGCCCCAGCATTTT
.,TRBV4-1,.,TRBJ1-6,CASSQAGLNSPLHF,TGCGCCAGCAGCCAAGCAGGCCTGAATTCACCCCTCCACTTT
TRBD2,TRBV5-6,.,TRBJ2-5,CASSLALWLAGGGQYF,TGTGCCAGCAGCTTGGCGTTGTGGCTAGCGGGAGGGGGCCAGTACTTC
TRBD1,TRBV29-1,.,TRBJ2-1,CSVHRGHYEQFF,TGCAGCGTACACAGGGGGCACTATGAGCAGTTCTTC
TRBD1,TRBV2,.,TRBJ1-5,CASKQGTAWGNQPQHF,TGTGCCAGCAAACAGGGGACAGCCTGGGGCAATCAGCCCCAGCATTTT
TRBD1,TRBV3-1/TRBV3-2,.,TRBJ2-4,CASSQGGTGTYF,TGTGCCAGCAGCCAAGGTGGGACAGGAACTTACTTC
.,TRBV11-1,.,TRBJ1-6,CASSLSVGSNSPLHF,TGTGCCAGCAGCTTAAGTGTCGGTTCTAATTCACCCCTCCACTTT
TRBD1,TRBV4-1,.,TRBJ1-5,CASSQVQGAGNQPQHF,TGCGCCAGCAGCCAAGTCCAGGGGGCCGGCAATCAGCCCCAGCATTTT
TRBD1,TRBV6-5,.,TRBJ1-2,CASRAGQGAWYTF,TGTGCCAGCAGAGCCGGACAGGGGGCATGGTACACCTTC
TRBD2,TRBV5-4,.,TRBJ2-3,CASSDSGGAPSTDTQYF,TGTGCCAGCAGCGACAGCGGGGGGGCTCCAAGCACAGATACGCAGTATTTT
TRBD1,TRBV10-1,.,TRBJ2-1,CAGSSPGLTGGSSIEQFF,TGCGCCGGAAGCTCTCCTGGATTAACAGGGGGCTCATCTATTGAGCAGTTCTTC
.,TRBV20-1,.,TRBJ2-1,CSKGLYNEQFF,TGCTCTAAGGGGTTGTACAATGAGCAGTTCTTC
.,TRBV10-3,.,TRBJ1-2,CAISPGGTSGYGYTF,TGTGCCATCTCCCCCGGAGGGACCAGTGGCTATGGCTACACCTTC
TRBD1,TRBV9,.,TRBJ1-1,CASSATTGAHTEAFF,TGTGCCAGCAGCGCGACCACAGGGGCTCACACTGAAGCTTTCTTT
.,TRBV21-1,once,TRBJ1-1,CASSKWDRGTEAFF,TGTGCCAGCAGCAAGTGGGACAGGGGCACTGAAGCTTTCTTT
.,TRBV12-3/TRBV12-4,.,TRBJ1-1,CASSLVRSTEAFF,TGTGCCAGCAGTTTAGTGAGGAGCACTGAAGCTTTCTTT
TRBD2,TRBV7-9,.,TRBJ2-5,CASSRNPGLAAQETQYF,TGTGCCAGCAGCCGAAACCCGGGACTAGCGGCCCAAGAGACCCAGTACTTC
.,TRBV5-4,.,TRBJ2-2,CASSSGNTGELFF,TGTGCCAGCAGCTCGGGGAACACCGGGGAGCTGTTTTTT
.,TRBV12-5,few,TRBJ2-7,CASGLSGGYEQYF,TGTGCTAGTGGTTTGTCAGGAGGCTACGAGCAGTACTTC
.,TRBV11-3,.,TRBJ2-2,CASSPGRRGYGRTGELFF,TGTGCCAGCAGCCCAGGGCGGAGGGGATACGGTAGGACCGGGGAGCTGTTTTTT
TRBD1,TRBV7-8,.,TRBJ1-2,CASSQPGQLYGYTF,TGTGCCAGCAGTCAACCGGGACAGTTATATGGCTACACCTTC
.,TRBV11-2,.,TRBJ2-7,CASSAPLALAYEQYF,TGTGCCAGCAGCGCGCCACTGGCGCTAGCGTACGAGCAGTACTTC
TRBD2,TRBV6-1,.,TRBJ2-7,CASSDGGGLDEQYF,TGTGCCAGCAGTGATGGGGGGGGTTTAGACGAGCAGTACTTC
.,TRBV6-1,.,TRBJ1-5,CASSDRGRNQPQHF,TGTGCCAGCAGTGACAGGGGACGGAATCAGCCCCAGCATTTT
TRBD2,TRBV15,.,TRBJ2-3,CATSRDRRLAKTDTQYF,TGTGCCACCAGCAGAGATCGTCGACTAGCGAAGACAGATACGCAGTATTTT
.,TRBV6-1,.,TRBJ1-1,CASSERGANTEAFF,TGTGCCAGCAGTGAACGGGGAGCGAACACTGAAGCTTTCTTT
.,TRBV28,.,TRBJ1-2,CASSFYQGRYGYTF,TGTGCCAGCAGTTTTTACCAGGGGCGCTATGGCTACACCTTC
.,TRBV12-5,.,TRBJ1-1,CASAIGGSEAFF,TGTGCTAGTGCCATTGGGGGCAGTGAAGCTTTCTTT
.,TRBV6-1,.,TRBJ1-6,CASSEWQGNYSPLHF,TGTGCCAGCAGTGAATGGCAGGGAAATTATTCACCCCTCCACTTT
.,TRBV28,.,TRBJ1-2,CASSLLGIGGGYTF,TGTGCCAGCAGTTTGCTGGGTATCGGCGGGGGCTACACCTTC